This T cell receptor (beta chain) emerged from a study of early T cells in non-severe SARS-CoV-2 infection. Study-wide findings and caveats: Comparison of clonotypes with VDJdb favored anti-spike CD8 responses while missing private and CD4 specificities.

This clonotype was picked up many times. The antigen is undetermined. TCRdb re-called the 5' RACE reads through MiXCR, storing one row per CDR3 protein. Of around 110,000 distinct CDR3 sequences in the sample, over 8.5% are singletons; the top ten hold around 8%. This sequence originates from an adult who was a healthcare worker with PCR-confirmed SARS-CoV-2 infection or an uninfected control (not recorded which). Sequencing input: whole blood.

CDR3 sequence: CSVEGQGNEQYF. The CDR3 DNA reads as TGCAGCGTTGAAGGGCAGGGGAACGAGCAGTACTTC. The genes are TRBV29-1 and TRBJ2-7; D is perhaps TRBD1 (6 bases). Germline CDR1 is SQVTM and CDR2 is ANQGSEA. The ends were cut back, 1 base at V and 5 bases at J, with 9 bases in the middle. The CDR3 sequence is 12 residues long.